A selection of T cell receptor beta chains follows, all from one sample in a study of cytomegalovirus exposure and HLA in healthy donors. The protocol was immunoSEQ multiplex PCR, while the TCRdb copy is restricted to in-frame clones and leaves out a portion. The sample holds about 250,000 clones, over 75% seen once. The source material was PBMCs. These receptors were obtained from a man aged 18 to 29 in good health and CMV-seropositive. Both conserved end residues are part of each CDR3. A D gene is named only where the DNA matches it firmly. For some rows the clone size is stated as once, few or many, or as a class when expanded; others skip it.

v_gene	j_gene	d_gene	abundance	CDR3nt	CDR3aa
TRBV7-9	TRBJ2-7	-	-	TGTGCCAGCAGCCCCCGGGACAAGTACGAGCAGTACTTC	CASSPRDKYEQYF
TRBV7-8	TRBJ2-1	-	-	TGTGCCAGCAGCAGGCAGGGTGGATATGAGCAGTTCTTC	CASSRQGGYEQFF
TRBV19	TRBJ1-5	-	few	TGTGCCAGTAGTGCCACAGGGTATATCCAGCCCCAGCATTTT	CASSATGYIQPQHF
TRBV5-1	TRBJ2-2	-	-	TGCGCCAGCAGCCCTTCAGGGGCCGGGGAGCTGTTTTTT	CASSPSGAGELFF
TRBV5-4	TRBJ1-2	-	-	TGTGCCAGCAGCTTGTCAGTAAACTATGGCTACACCTTC	CASSLSVNYGYTF
TRBV7-8	TRBJ2-7	-	once	TGTGCCAGCAGCTTAATCAGGCGCTCCTACGAGCAGTACTTC	CASSLIRRSYEQYF
TRBV29-1	TRBJ1-1	-	-	TGCAGCGTTGGGGGCACAGGGAGGACTGAAGCTTTCTTT	CSVGGTGRTEAFF
TRBV15	TRBJ2-1	-	-	TGTGCCACCAGTTATTACAATGAGCAGTTCTTC	CATSYYNEQFF
TRBV2	TRBJ2-1	-	-	TGTGCCAGCAGTGAAAGTTCGGCCTACAATGAGCAGTTCTTC	CASSESSAYNEQFF
TRBV2	TRBJ2-7	TRBD2	few	TGTGCCACCGGACTAGCGGGAACCTACGAGCAGTACTTC	CATGLAGTYEQYF
TRBV28	TRBJ1-1	TRBD1	-	TGTGCCAGCAGTTTACCAGACAGGGTGGGCACTGAAGCTTTCTTT	CASSLPDRVGTEAFF
TRBV6-1	TRBJ2-7	TRBD1	-	TGTGCCAGCAGCCCCCGGACAGGGTGGTACGAGCAGTACTTC	CASSPRTGWYEQYF
TRBV7-2	TRBJ2-1	TRBD2	-	TGTGCCAGCAGCGCAAGTCTAGCGGGAGTAGGCAATGAGCAGTTCTTC	CASSASLAGVGNEQFF
TRBV5-4	TRBJ2-7	TRBD2	-	TGTGCCAGCAGCTCCACGGGGGGGAGCTCCTACGAGCAGTACTTC	CASSSTGGSSYEQYF
TRBV7-3	TRBJ2-5	TRBD2	-	TGTGCCAGCAGCCCTGGGACTAGCAAGCAAGAGACCCAGTACTTC	CASSPGTSKQETQYF
TRBV29-1	TRBJ1-1	-	-	TGCAGCGCTGGACAGACCCTGGAGAACACTGAAGCTTTCTTT	CSAGQTLENTEAFF
TRBV29-1	TRBJ2-1	-	-	TGCAGCGTCCACAGGGTAGGTGAGCAGTTCTTC	CSVHRVGEQFF
TRBV7-2	TRBJ2-3	TRBD2	-	TGTGCCAGCAGCTTAGTCCCTAGCGGGAGGGCCAGTGCAGATACGCAGTATTTT	CASSLVPSGRASADTQYF
TRBV11-1	TRBJ2-4	TRBD1	-	TGTGCCAGCAGCTTAGAGGGGGCTCGGGCAAACATTCAGTACTTC	CASSLEGARANIQYF
TRBV5-6	TRBJ1-2	-	-	TGTGCCAGCAGCTTTATAAGGGGGAGTAGTATCGATGGCTACACCTTC	CASSFIRGSSIDGYTF
TRBV5-1	TRBJ1-1	-	-	TGCGCCAGCAGCACAGTACCGGGACACTTCATGAACACTGAAGCTTTCTTT	CASSTVPGHFMNTEAFF
TRBV9	TRBJ2-3	TRBD2	-	TGTGCCAGCTCACCTTTAGCGGGAGGCGCAGATACGCAGTATTTT	CASSPLAGGADTQYF
TRBV7-9	TRBJ1-1	-	-	TGTGCCAGCAGCTTCGGGGGCCACACTGAAGCTTTCTTT	CASSFGGHTEAFF
TRBV28	TRBJ1-2	-	-	TGTGCCAGCAGTTTACCGACCTTAGAAGACTATGGCTACACCTTC	CASSLPTLEDYGYTF
TRBV7-9	TRBJ2-7	TRBD2	once	TGTGCCAGCAGCTGGGGACTAGCGGGAGAAGAGCAGTACTTC	CASSWGLAGEEQYF
TRBV6-1	TRBJ2-3	-	-	TGTGCCAGCAGTGGATCAGGGGGCACAGATACGCAGTATTTT	CASSGSGGTDTQYF
TRBV14	TRBJ2-7	TRBD1	-	TGTGCCAGCAGCCAAGCCCAGGGGGTCCTCGGCGAGCAGTACTTC	CASSQAQGVLGEQYF